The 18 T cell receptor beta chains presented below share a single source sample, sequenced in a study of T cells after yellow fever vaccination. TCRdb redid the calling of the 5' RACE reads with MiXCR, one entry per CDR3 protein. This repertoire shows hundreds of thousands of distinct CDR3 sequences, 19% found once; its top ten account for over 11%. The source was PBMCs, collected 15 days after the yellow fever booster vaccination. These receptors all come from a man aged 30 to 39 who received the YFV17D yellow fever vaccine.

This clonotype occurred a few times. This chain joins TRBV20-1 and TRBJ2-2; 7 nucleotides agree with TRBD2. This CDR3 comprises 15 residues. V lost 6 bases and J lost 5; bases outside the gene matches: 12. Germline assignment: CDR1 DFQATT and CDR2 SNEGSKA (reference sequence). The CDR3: CSAIDRQGGTGELFF. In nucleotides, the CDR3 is TGCAGTGCCATAGATAGGCAGGGAGGGACCGGGGAGCTGTTTTTT.

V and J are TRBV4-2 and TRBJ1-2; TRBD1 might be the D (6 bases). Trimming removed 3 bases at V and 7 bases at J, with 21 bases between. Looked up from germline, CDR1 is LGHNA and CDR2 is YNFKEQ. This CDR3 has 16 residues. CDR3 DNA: TGTGCCAGCAGCCAGGGGGGGCCCTTCGCCCCACCTGGCTACACCTTC. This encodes CASSQGGPFAPPGYTF.

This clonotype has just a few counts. The CDR3 here is CASSLTDRGFTGELFF. The CDR3 region has the DNA TGCGCCAGCAGCCTCACGGACAGGGGCTTTACCGGGGAGCTGTTTTTT. The V call is TRBV5-1, the J call TRBJ2-2; 9 positions match TRBD1. CDR3 size: 16 residues. Trimming took 4 bases from V and 5 from J; bases not matched to a gene: 9. Germline loops: CDR1 SGHRS, CDR2 YFSETQ.

The CDR3 DNA sequence: TGTGCCAGCAGGGCCGGGGAGCTGTTTTTT. This sequence encodes CASRAGELFF. This chain joins TRBV7-2 and TRBJ2-2; D unclear. CDR3 length: 10 residues. The V and J ends lost 6 bases and 6 bases respectively, with 2 bases between them. Germline V gene sequence: CDR1 SGHTA, CDR2 FQGNSA.

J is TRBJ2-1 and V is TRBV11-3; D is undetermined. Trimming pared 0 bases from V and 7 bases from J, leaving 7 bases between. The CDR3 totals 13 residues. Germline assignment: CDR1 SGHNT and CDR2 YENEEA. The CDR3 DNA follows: TGTGCCAGCAGCTTAGACAGCTTTAATGAGCAGTTCTTC. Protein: CASSLDSFNEQFF. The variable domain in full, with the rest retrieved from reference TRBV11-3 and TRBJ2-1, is EAGVVQSPRYKIIEKKQPVAFWCNPISGHNTLYWYLQNLGQGPELLIRYENEEAVDDSQLPKDRFSAERLKGVDSTLKIQPAELGDSAVYLCASSLDSFNEQFFGPGTRLTVL.

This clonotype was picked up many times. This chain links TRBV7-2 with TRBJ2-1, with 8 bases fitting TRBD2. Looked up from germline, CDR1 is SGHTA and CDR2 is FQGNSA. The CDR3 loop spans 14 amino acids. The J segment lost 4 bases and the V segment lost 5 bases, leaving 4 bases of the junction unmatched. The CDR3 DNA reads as TGTGCCAGCAGCACTAGCGGCCCTTACAATGAGCAGTTCTTC. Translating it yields CASSTSGPYNEQFF.

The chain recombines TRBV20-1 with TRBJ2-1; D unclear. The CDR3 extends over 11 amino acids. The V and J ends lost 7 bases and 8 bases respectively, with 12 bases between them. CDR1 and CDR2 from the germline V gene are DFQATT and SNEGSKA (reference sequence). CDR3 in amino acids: CSGHFVDEQFF. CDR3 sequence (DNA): TGCAGTGGACATTTCGTGGATGAGCAGTTCTTC.

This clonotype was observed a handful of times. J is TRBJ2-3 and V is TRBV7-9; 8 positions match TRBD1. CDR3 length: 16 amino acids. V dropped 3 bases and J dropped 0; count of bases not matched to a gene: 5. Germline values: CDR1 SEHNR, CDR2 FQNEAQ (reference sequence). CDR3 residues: CASSLERTGSTDTQYF. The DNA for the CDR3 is TGTGCCAGCAGCTTGGAGAGGACAGGGAGCACAGATACGCAGTATTTT.

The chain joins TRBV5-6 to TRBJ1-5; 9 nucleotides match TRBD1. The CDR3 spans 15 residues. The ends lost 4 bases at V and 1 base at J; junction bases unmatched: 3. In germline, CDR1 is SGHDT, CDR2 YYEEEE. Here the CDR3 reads CASSRTGESNQPQHF. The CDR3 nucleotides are TGTGCCAGCAGCAGGACAGGGGAGAGCAATCAGCCCCAGCATTTT.

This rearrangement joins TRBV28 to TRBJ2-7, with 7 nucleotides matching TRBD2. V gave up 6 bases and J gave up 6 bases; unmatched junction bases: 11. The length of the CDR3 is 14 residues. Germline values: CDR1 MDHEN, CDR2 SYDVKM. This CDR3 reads CASSGRNREAEQYF. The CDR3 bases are TGTGCCAGCAGCGGGAGGAATAGGGAGGCCGAGCAGTACTTC.

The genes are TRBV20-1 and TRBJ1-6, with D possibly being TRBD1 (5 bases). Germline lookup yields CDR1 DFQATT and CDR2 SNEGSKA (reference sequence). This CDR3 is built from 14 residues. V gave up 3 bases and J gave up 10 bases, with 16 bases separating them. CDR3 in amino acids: CSASSISSGSPLHF. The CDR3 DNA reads TGCAGTGCTAGTTCAATAAGCTCAGGGTCACCCCTCCACTTT.

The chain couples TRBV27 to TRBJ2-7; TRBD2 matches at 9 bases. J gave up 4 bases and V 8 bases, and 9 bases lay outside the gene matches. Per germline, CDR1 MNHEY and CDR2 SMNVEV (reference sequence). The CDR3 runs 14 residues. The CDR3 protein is CASQTAGGRYEQYF. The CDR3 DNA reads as TGTGCCAGCCAAACTGCGGGAGGGCGATACGAGCAGTACTTC.

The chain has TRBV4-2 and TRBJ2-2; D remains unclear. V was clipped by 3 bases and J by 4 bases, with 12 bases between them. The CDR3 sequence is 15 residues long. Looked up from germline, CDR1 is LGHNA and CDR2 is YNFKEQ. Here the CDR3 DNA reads TGTGCCAGCAGCCACCTCTCGCTGAGCACCGGGGAGCTGTTTTTT. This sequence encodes CASSHLSLSTGELFF.

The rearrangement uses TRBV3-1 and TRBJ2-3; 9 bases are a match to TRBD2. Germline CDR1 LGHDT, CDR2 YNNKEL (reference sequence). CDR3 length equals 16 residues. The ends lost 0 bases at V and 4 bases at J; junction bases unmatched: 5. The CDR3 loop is CASSQDQAGGADTQYF. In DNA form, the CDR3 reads TGTGCCAGCAGCCAAGATCAAGCGGGAGGAGCAGATACGCAGTATTTT.

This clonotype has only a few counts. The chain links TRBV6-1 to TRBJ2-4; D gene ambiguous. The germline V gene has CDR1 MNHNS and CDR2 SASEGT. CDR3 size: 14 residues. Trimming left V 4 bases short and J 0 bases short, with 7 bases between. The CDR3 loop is CASSGGPAKNIQYF. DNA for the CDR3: TGTGCCAGCAGTGGCGGTCCAGCCAAAAACATTCAGTACTTC.

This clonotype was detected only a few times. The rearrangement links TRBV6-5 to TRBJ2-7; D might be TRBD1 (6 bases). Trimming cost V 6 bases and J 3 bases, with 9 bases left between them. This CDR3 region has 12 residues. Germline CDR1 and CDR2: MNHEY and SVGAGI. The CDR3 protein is CASRGGGYEQYF. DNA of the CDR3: TGTGCCAGCAGAGGGGGTGGCTACGAGCAGTACTTC.

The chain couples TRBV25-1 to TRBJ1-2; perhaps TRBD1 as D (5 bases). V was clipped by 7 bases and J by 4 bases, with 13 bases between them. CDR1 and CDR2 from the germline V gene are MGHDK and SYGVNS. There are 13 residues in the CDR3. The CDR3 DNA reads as TGTGCCAGCAAGGACACCCCCGTCTATGGCTACACCTTC. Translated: CASKDTPVYGYTF.

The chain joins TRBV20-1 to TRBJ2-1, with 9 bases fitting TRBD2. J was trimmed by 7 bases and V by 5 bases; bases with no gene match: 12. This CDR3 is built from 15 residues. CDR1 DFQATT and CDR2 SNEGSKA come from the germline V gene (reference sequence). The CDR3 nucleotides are TGCAGTGCTGGGGCGGAAGCGGGAGGTGGAAATGAGCAGTTCTTC. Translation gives CSAGAEAGGGNEQFF.